What follows are 9 T cell receptor beta chains derived from one specimen sequenced in a study of neoadjuvant nivolumab and ipilimumab in lung cancer. TCRdb's table, derived via immunoSEQ multiplex PCR, lists solely in-frame clones and lacks some. Of about 15,000 clones in the sample, roughly 75% are singletons; the top ten hold around 25%. Source: peripheral blood, taken after neoadjuvant nivolumab, alone or with ipilimumab, at or shortly before surgery. The receptors stem from an adult with non-small cell lung cancer.

The V call is TRBV30, the J call TRBJ2-7, with D hard to call. CDR1 and CDR2 (germline): GTSNPN, SVGIG (reference sequence). V was cut by 0 bases and J by 6 bases, with 6 bases left in between. CDR3 length: 11 residues. The CDR3, as DNA: TGTGCCTGGAGTGTATGGGGCGAGCAGTACTTC. Translating it yields CAWSVWGEQYF.

In this sample, this clone turned up once. The chain has TRBV11-2 and TRBJ2-7; 9 bases line up with TRBD2. CDR1 is SGHAT, CDR2 FQNNGV, per germline. V lost 2 bases to trimming and J lost 2 bases; unmatched junction nucleotides: 1. The CDR3 consists of 14 residues. CDR3 loop: CASSLSGGTYEQYF. In DNA, the CDR3 is TGTGCCAGCAGCTTAAGCGGGGGGACCTACGAGCAGTACTTC.

Remarks on this clone: A read error may produce the germline difference seen at one junction end. The chain uses TRBV11-2 and TRBJ2-7; D remains ambiguous. The germline V gene has CDR1 SGHAT and CDR2 FQNNGV. The CDR3 loop spans 13 amino acids. CDR3 loop: CASSLDLPYEQYF. CDR3 nucleotides: TGTGCCAGCAGCCTAGACCTACCCTACGAGCAGTACTTC.

This clone turned up a few times. This CDR3 is CASSLATDTQYF. CDR3 DNA: TGTGCCAGCAGCTTGGCCACAGATACGCAGTATTTT. The chain couples TRBV11-2 to TRBJ2-3; no definite D call. CDR1 SGHAT and CDR2 FQNNGV come from the germline V gene. The V end was cut by 3 bases, the J end by 2 bases, with 3 bases between. This CDR3 region has 12 residues.

The chain joins TRBV7-9 to TRBJ1-2; 8 bases fit TRBD1. In germline, CDR1 is SEHNR, CDR2 FQNEAQ (reference sequence). The CDR3 has 13 residues. V gave up 5 bases and J gave up 7 bases; unmatched junction bases: 6. DNA of the CDR3: TGTGCCAGCAGCCCCCGGACAGGGACTGGCTACACCTTC. This translates into CASSPRTGTGYTF.

The chain links TRBV7-9 to TRBJ2-7; 9 bases are a match to TRBD2. CDR3 length equals 14 residues. V was pared by 1 base and J by 7 bases, with 5 bases of the junction left unmatched. Germline V gene lookup returns CDR1 SEHNR and CDR2 FQNEAQ (reference sequence). The CDR3 DNA reads as TGTGCCAGCAGCTTAGACCTTGCGGGGGGGGAGCAGTACTTC. It encodes CASSLDLAGGEQYF.

This clone was seen only a few times. The V gene is TRBV5-1, the J gene TRBJ1-2; D remains ambiguous. CDR3 length: 13 amino acids. Between the trimmed V and J ends, which lost 3 bases and 3 bases, there was a span of 9 bases. CDR1 and CDR2 from the germline V gene are SGHRS and YFSETQ. The CDR3 here is CASSSASDYGYTF. The DNA of the CDR3 is TGCGCCAGCAGCTCCGCCTCGGACTATGGCTACACCTTC. Looking up the rest from reference TRBV5-1 and TRBJ1-2 gives the full variable domain: KAGVTQTPRYLIKTRGQQVTLSCSPISGHRSVSWYQQTPGQGLQFLFEYFSETQRNKGNFPGRFSGRQFSNSRSEMNVSTLELGDSALYLCASSSASDYGYTFGSGTRLTVV.

This clone was observed a few times. V usage is TRBV6-5 and J usage is TRBJ1-1; TRBD1 aligns across 7 bases. J gave up 0 bases and V 6 bases, and 7 bases lay outside the gene matches. Germline assignment: CDR1 MNHEY and CDR2 SVGAGI. This CDR3 comprises 15 residues. CDR3 sequence (DNA): TGTGCCAGCAGCAGGGGGAGCGGCATGAACACTGAAGCTTTCTTT. Its protein product is CASSRGSGMNTEAFF.

The CDR3 spells CASSVQGTNYGYTF. The CDR3 DNA follows: TGTGCCAGCAGCGTACAAGGTACTAACTATGGCTACACCTTC. The chain uses TRBV7-2 and TRBJ1-2; D not resolved. Germline-derived CDR1 and CDR2 are SGHTA and FQGNSA. There are 14 residues in the CDR3. The V end lost 5 bases, the J end lost 0 bases, and 10 bases lay between the germline ends.